The T cell receptor beta chain under discussion was sequenced for a study of blood T cell repertoires in COVID-19. Study details: Acute and convalescent COVID-19 specimens originated in the United States, Italy and Spain. In each case, the material was cDNA or gDNA derived from T cells, B-cell-depleted T cells, or PBMCs.

In the authors' workflow: Estimation of nucleated cell counts relied on the amplification of reference gene primers. Only in-frame clones appear in the TCRdb table, and some are missing; sequencing was by immunoSEQ multiplex PCR. The DNA gave D and trimming, while V, J and clone size come from that table. Here the sample spans 150,000 to 200,000 clones, about nine tenths being singletons. CDR1 is SGHDT, CDR2 YYEEEE, per germline. The CDR3 extends over 17 amino acids. Trimming took 5 bases from V and 4 from J; bases not matched to a gene: 14. Material: peripheral blood. The sequence derives from a man in his sixties with active or convalescent COVID-19. The V and J genes are TRBV5-6 and TRBJ1-1; 10 bases line up with TRBD1. The CDR3 coding sequence is TGTGCCAGCAGACCCGGTTACAGGGGACAGGGGACCACTGAAGCTTTCTTT. This translates into CASRPGYRGQGTTEAFF.